This T cell receptor beta chain was captured by sequencing in a study of T cell responses to AZD1222 COVID-19 vaccine. Study outcomes and limitations: Breadth and depth of Spike-specific TCRs rose after two AZD1222 doses.

Trimming took off 4 bases at V and 0 bases at J, with 17 bases between the two ends. Per the germline V gene, CDR1 is SGHRS and CDR2 is YFSETQ. The CDR3 runs to 17 residues. Here immunoSEQ multiplex PCR was the method, and the copy in TCRdb shows in-frame clones only, minus some. Of about 150,000 clones listed, roughly 93% were seen once; the top ten hold less than 2.5%. Comments on this clone: Its antigen is still unknown.

The starting material was peripheral blood, obtained 28 days after the second AZD1222 dose. This sequence was found in an adult who received the AZD1222 COVID-19 vaccine. The gene calls are TRBV5-1 and TRBJ2-1, with D possibly being TRBD2 (5 bases). The CDR3 loop reads CASSKRASSSSYNEQFF. In nucleotides, the CDR3 is TGCGCCAGCAGCAAGAGAGCTAGCTCCTCCTCCTACAATGAGCAGTTCTTC.